This T cell receptor beta chain was documented in a study of blood T cell repertoires in COVID-19. Study details: In each case, the material was cDNA or gDNA derived from T cells, B-cell-depleted T cells, or PBMCs.

Source study methods: Reference gene primer amplification gave nucleated cell count estimates. Data came from immunoSEQ multiplex PCR; TCRdb stores just in-frame clones and leaves some out. The DNA was the basis for D and trimming; V, J and clone size are from that table. Here the sample spans 410,000 or so clones, roughly 88% being singletons. The CDR3 has 16 amino acids. V lost 0 bases to trimming and J lost 4 bases, with 16 bases between them. CDR1 SGDLS and CDR2 YYNGEE come from the germline V gene. The sequence was obtained from a woman in her twenties or thirties with active or convalescent COVID-19. The sequenced material came from peripheral blood. The chain has TRBV9 and TRBJ1-2; D remains unclear. The CDR3 DNA reads TGTGCCAGCAGCGTAGCTAAAGAAGTGATTGCCTATGGCTACACCTTC. Amino acids: CASSVAKEVIAYGYTF.